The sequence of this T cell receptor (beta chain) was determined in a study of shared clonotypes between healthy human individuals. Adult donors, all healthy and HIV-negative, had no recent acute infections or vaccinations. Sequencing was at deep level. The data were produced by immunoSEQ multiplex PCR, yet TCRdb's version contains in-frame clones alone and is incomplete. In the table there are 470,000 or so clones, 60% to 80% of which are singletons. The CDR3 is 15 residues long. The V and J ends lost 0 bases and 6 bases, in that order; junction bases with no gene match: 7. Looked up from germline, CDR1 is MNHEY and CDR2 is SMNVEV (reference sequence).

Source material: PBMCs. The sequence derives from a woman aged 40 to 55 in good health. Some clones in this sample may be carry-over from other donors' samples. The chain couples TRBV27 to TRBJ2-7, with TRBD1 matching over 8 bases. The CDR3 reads CASSLSGQGASEQYF. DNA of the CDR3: TGTGCCAGCAGTTTATCGGGGCAGGGGGCCTCCGAGCAGTACTTC.